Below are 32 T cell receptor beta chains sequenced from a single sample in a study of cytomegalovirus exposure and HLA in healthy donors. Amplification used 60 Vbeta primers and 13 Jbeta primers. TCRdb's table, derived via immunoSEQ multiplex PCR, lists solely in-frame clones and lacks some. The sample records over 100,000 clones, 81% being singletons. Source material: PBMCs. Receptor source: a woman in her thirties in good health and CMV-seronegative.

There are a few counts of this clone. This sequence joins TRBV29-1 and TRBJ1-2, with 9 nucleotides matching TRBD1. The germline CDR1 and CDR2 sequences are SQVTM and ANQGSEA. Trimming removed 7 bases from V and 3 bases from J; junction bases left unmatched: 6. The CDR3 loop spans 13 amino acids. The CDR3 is CSALDRGDYGYTF. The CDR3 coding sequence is TGCAGCGCCCTGGACAGGGGTGACTATGGCTACACCTTC.

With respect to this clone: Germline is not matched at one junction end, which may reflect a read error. Written as DNA, the CDR3 is TGTTCCAGCAGCTTCGCAGGGGATAATTCCTACGAGCAGTACTTC. This translates into CSSSFAGDNSYEQYF. V is TRBV7-9 and J is TRBJ2-7; possibly TRBD1 for D (6 bases). The CDR3 loop spans 15 amino acids. Germline CDR1 and CDR2: SEHNR and FQNEAQ (reference sequence).

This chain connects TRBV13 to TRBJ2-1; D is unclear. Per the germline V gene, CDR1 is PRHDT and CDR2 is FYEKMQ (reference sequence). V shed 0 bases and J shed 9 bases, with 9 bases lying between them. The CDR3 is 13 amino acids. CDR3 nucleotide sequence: TGTGCCAGCAGCTTAGGGGTCGCCGGTGAGCAGTTCTTC. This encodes CASSLGVAGEQFF.

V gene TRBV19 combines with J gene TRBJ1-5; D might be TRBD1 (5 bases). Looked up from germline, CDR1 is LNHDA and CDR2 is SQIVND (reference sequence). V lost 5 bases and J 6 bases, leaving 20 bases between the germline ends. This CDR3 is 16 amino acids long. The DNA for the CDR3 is TGTGCCAGTAGTCTATCCGGGCCCCCGGGACTTCAGCCCCAGCATTTT. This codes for CASSLSGPPGLQPQHF.

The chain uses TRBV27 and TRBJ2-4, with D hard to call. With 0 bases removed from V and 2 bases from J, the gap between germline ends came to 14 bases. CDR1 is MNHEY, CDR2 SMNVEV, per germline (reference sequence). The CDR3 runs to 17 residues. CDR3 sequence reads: CASSLSRVISTKNIQYF. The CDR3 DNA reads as TGTGCCAGCAGTTTATCCCGGGTTATCTCAACCAAAAACATTCAGTACTTC.

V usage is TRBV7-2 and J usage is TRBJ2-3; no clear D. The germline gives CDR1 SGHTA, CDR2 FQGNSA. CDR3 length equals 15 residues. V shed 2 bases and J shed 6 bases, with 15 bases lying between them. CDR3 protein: CASSLRSFPSDTQYF. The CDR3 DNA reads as TGTGCCAGCAGCTTAAGGAGTTTTCCCAGTGATACGCAGTATTTT.

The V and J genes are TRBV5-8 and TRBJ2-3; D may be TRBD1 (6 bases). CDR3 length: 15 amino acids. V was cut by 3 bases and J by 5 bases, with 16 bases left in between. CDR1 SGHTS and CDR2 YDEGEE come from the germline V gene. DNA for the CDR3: TGTGCCAGCAGCTCGATGACAGGACCCCTAGATACGCAGTATTTT. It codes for CASSSMTGPLDTQYF. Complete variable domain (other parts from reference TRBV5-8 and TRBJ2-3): EAGVTQSPTHLIKTRGQQATLRCSPISGHTSVYWYQQALGLGLQFLLWYDEGEERNRGNFPPRFSGRQFPNYSSELNVNALELEDSALYLCASSSMTGPLDTQYFGPGTRLTVL.

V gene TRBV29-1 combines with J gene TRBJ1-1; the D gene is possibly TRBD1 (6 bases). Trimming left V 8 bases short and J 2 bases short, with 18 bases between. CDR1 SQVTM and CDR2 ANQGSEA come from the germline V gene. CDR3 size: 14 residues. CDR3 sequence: CSPKIWGQNTEAFF. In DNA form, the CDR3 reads TGCAGCCCTAAGATCTGGGGACAAAACACTGAAGCTTTCTTT. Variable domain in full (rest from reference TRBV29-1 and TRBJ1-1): SAVISQKPSRDICQRGTSLTIQCQVDSQVTMMFWYRQQPGQSLTLIATANQGSEATYESGFVIDKFPISRPNLTFSTLTVSNMSPEDSSIYLCSPKIWGQNTEAFFGQGTRLTVV.

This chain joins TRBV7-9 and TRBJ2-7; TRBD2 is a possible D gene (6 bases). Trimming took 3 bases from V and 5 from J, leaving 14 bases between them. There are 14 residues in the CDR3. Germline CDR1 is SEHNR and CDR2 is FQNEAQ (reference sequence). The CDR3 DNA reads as TGTGCCAGCAGCTTCACGGGAGTAAGCCACGAGCAGTACTTC. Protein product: CASSFTGVSHEQYF.

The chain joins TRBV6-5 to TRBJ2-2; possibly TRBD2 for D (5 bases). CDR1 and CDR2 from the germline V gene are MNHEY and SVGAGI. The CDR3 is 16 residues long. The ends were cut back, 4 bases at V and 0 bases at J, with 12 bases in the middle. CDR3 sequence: CASSLRTGSNTGELFF. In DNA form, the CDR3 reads TGTGCCAGCAGTTTAAGGACGGGGTCGAACACCGGGGAGCTGTTTTTT.

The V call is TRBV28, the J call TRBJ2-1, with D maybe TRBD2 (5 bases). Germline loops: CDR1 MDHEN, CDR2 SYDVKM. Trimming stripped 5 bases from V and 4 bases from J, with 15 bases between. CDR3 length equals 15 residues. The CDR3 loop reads CASSPWLERYNEQFF. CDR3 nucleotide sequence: TGTGCCAGCAGTCCCTGGTTAGAGCGGTACAATGAGCAGTTCTTC.

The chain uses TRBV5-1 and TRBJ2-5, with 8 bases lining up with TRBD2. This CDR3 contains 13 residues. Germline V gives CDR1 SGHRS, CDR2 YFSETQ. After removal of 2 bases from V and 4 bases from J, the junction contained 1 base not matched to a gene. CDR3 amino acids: CASSFGGVETQYF. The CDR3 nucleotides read TGCGCCAGCAGCTTCGGGGGGGTAGAGACCCAGTACTTC. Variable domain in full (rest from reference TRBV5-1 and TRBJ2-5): KAGVTQTPRYLIKTRGQQVTLSCSPISGHRSVSWYQQTPGQGLQFLFEYFSETQRNKGNFPGRFSGRQFSNSRSEMNVSTLELGDSALYLCASSFGGVETQYFGPGTRLLVL.

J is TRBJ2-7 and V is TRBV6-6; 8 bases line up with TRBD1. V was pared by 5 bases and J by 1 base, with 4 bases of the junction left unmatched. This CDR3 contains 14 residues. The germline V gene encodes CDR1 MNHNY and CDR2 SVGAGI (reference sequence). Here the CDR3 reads CASSPGQVSYEQYF. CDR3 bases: TGTGCCAGCAGTCCGGGACAGGTTTCCTACGAGCAGTACTTC.

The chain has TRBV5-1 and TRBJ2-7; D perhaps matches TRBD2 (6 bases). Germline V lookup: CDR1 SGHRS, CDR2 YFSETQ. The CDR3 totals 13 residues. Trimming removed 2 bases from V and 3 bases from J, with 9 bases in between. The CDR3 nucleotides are TGCGCCAGCAGCTTTGCGCGGGACTACGAGCAGTACTTC. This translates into CASSFARDYEQYF.

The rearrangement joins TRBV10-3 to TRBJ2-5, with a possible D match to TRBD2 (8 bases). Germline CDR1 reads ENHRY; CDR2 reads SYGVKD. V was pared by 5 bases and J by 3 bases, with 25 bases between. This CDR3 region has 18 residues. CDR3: CAISRPGGISGSKETQYF. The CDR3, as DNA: TGTGCCATCAGTAGGCCAGGGGGGATCAGCGGGAGCAAAGAGACCCAGTACTTC.

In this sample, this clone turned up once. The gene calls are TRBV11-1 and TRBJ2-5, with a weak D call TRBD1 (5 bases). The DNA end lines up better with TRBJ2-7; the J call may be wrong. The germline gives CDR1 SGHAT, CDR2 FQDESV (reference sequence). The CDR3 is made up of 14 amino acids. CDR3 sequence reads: CASSLDGAVDEQYF. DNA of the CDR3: TGTGCCAGCAGCTTAGATGGGGCCGTTGACGAGCAGTACTTC.

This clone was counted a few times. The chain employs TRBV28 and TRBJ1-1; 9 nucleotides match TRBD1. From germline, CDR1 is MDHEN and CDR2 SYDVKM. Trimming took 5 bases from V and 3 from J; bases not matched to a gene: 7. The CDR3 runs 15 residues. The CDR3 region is CASSASGQGYTEAFF. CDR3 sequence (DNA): TGTGCCAGCAGTGCCTCGGGACAGGGATACACTGAAGCTTTCTTT.

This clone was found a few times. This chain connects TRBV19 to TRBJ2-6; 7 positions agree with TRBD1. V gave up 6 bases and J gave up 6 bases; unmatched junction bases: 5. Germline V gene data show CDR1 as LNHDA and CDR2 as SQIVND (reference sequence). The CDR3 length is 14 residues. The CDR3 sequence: CASSRGGLANVLTF. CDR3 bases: TGTGCCAGTAGCCGAGGGGGCTTGGCCAACGTCCTGACTTTC.

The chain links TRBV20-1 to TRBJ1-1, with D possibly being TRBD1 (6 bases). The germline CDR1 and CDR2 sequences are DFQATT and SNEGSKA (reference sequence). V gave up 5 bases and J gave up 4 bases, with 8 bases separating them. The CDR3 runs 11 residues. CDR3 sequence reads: CSAETGTEAFF. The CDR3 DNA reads TGCAGTGCTGAGACAGGCACTGAAGCTTTCTTT.

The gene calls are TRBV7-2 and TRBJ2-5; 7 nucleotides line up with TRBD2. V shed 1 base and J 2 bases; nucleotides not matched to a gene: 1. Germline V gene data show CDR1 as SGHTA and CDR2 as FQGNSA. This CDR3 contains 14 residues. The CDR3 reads CASSLGSGQETQYF. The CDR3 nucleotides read TGTGCCAGCAGCTTAGGTAGCGGGCAAGAGACCCAGTACTTC.

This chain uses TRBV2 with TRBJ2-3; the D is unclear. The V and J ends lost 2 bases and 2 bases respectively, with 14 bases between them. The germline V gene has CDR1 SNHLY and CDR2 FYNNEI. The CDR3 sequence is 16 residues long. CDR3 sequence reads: CASSEQASSLTDTQYF. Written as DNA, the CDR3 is TGTGCCAGCAGTGAACAGGCCTCCAGTCTCACAGATACGCAGTATTTT.

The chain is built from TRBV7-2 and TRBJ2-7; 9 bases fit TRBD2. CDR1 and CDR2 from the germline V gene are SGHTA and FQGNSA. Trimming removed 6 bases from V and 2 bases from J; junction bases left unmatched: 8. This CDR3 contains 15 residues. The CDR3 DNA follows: TGTGCCAGCAGACTAGCTAGCGGGGATCCCTACGAGCAGTACTTC. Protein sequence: CASRLASGDPYEQYF.

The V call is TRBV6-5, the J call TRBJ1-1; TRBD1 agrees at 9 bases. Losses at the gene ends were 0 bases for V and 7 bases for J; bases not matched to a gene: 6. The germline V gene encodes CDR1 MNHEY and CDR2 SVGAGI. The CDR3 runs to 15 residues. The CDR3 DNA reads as TGTGCCAGCAGTTACTCGAACAGGGGGCGCGGTGAAGCTTTCTTT. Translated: CASSYSNRGRGEAFF.

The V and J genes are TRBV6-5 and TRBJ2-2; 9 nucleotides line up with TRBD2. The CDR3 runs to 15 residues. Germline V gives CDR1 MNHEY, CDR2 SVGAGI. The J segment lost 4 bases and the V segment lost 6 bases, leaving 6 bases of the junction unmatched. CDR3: CASRGTSLGTGELFF. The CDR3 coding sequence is TGTGCCAGCAGGGGGACTAGCCTGGGCACCGGGGAGCTGTTTTTT.

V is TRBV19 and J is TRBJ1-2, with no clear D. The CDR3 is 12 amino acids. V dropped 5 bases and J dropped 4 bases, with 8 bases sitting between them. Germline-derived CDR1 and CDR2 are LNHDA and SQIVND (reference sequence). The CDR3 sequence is CASSRSGYGYTF. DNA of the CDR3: TGTGCCAGTAGTCGATCCGGCTATGGCTACACCTTC.

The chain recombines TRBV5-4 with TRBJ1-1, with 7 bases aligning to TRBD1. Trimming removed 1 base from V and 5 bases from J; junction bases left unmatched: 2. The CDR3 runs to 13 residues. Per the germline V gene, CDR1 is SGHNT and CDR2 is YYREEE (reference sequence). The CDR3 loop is CASSLSGGTEAFF. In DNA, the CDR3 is TGTGCCAGCAGCTTGTCAGGGGGGACTGAAGCTTTCTTT.

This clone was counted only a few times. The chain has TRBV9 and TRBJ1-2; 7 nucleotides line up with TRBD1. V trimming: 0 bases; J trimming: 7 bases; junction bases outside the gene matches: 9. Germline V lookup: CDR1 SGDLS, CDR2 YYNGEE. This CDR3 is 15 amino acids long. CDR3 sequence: CASSVGGTVGRGYTF. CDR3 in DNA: TGTGCCAGCAGCGTAGGGGGGACAGTGGGTCGTGGCTACACCTTC.

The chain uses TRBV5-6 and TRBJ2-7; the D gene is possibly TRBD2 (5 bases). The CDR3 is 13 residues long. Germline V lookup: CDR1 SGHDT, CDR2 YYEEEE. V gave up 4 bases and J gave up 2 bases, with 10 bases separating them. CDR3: CASSRGHTYEQYF. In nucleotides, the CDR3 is TGTGCCAGCAGCCGAGGGCACACCTACGAGCAGTACTTC.

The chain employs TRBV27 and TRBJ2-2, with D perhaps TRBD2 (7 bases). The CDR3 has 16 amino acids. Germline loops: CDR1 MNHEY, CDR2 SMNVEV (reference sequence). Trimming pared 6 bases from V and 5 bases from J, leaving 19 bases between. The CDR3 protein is CASSPRGARRTGELFF. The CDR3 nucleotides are TGTGCCAGCAGCCCCCGGGGGGCTCGGAGGACCGGGGAGCTGTTTTTT.

CDR3 coding DNA: TGCGCCAGCAGCCGGAGCGGGACAGGGGCATCAGAGTCCCAAGAGACCCAGTACTTC. Its translation: CASSRSGTGASESQETQYF. The chain joins TRBV5-1 to TRBJ2-5; 10 positions agree with TRBD1. Germline assignment: CDR1 SGHRS and CDR2 YFSETQ. The CDR3 is 19 amino acids. V gave up 4 bases and J gave up 1 base; unmatched junction bases: 16.

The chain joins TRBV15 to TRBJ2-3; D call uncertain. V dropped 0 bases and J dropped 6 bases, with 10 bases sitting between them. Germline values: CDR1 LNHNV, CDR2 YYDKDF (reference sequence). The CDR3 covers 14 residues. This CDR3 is CATSRDPSSDTQYF. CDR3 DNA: TGTGCCACCAGCAGAGATCCCTCGTCTGATACGCAGTATTTT.

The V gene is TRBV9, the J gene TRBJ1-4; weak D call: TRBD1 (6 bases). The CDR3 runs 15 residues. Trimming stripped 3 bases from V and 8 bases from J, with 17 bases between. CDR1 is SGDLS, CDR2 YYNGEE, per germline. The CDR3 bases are TGTGCCAGCAGCGGTACCCGGACAGAGGAAGAAAAACTGTTTTTT. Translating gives CASSGTRTEEEKLFF. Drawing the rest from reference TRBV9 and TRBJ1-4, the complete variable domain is DSGVTQTPKHLITATGQRVTLRCSPRSGDLSVYWYQQSLDQGLQFLIQYYNGEERAKGNILERFSAQQFPDLHSELNLSSLELGDSALYFCASSGTRTEEEKLFFGSGTQLSVL.